This T cell receptor (beta chain) was identified during a study of blood T cells in healthy people across ages. This clonotype was observed a few times. Its antigen remains unknown. Findings and limits, study-wide: Per-million-T-cell TCR beta diversity fell roughly linearly with age. Conclusively comparing naive with antigen-experienced cells was impossible with unsorted PBMCs.

Alongside a J-beta primer mix, a sample-barcoded 5' primer served in a second PCR lasting about 7 to 12 cycles. Each TCR beta cDNA got a 12-nucleotide random molecular identifier. Via MiXCR, TCRdb re-called the 5' RACE reads, giving one row per CDR3 protein. The table lists around 940,000 distinct CDR3 sequences, 51% of them singletons. CDR1 SGHTA and CDR2 FQGNSA come from the germline V gene. V shed 5 bases, J shed 7 bases, and the junction held 17 bases outside the gene matches. The CDR3 consists of 17 residues. The sequencing sample was made of blood. The rearrangement uses TRBV7-2 and TRBJ2-1; 7 bases align to TRBD2. The receptor was derived from a woman aged 60 to 75 in good health. The CDR3 region has the DNA TGTGCCAGCAGCCTATCGTCCGGCGGAGGGAGGGATAATGAGCAGTTCTTC. Its translation: CASSLSSGGGRDNEQFF.